The T cell receptor beta chain under discussion was sequenced for a study of cytomegalovirus exposure and HLA in healthy donors. Regarding the study as a whole: In vitro data verified three CMV-associated chains as specific for CMV antigens. Association of about 17,000 TCR beta sequences with HLA alleles was found at 0.05 false discovery rate in a later analysis.

PCR primers comprised 60 Vbeta and 13 Jbeta primers. TCRdb keeps only in-frame clones here, not all; method: immunoSEQ multiplex PCR. The sample has roughly 180,000 clones; less than 80% are singletons. The V segment lost 3 bases and the J segment 6 bases; nucleotides outside the gene matches: 5. This CDR3 comprises 15 residues. Looked up from germline, CDR1 is SGDLS and CDR2 is YYNGEE. Details on this clone: Antigen: not known.

The sequenced sample consisted of PBMCs. The sequence was obtained from a man aged 18 to 30 in good health and CMV-seronegative. The chain uses TRBV9 and TRBJ2-3; 12 bases map to TRBD1. CDR3 region: CASSAGQGAGDTQYF. CDR3 DNA: TGTGCCAGCAGCGCGGGACAGGGGGCAGGGGATACGCAGTATTTT.